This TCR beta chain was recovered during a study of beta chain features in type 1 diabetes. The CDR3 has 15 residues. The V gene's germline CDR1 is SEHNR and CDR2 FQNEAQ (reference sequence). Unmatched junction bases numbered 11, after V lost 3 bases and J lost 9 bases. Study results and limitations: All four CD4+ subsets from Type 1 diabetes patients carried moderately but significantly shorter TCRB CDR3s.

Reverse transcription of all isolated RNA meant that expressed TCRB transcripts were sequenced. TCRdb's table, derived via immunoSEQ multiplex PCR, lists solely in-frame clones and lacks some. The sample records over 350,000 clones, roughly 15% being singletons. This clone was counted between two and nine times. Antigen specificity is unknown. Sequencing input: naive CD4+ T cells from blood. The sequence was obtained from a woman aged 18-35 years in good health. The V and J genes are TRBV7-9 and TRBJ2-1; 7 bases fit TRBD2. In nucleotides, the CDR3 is TGTGCCAGCAGCTTCGGCAGGGTAGCGGGTGGTGAGCAGTTCTTC. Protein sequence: CASSFGRVAGGEQFF.